Listed here is a single T cell receptor beta chain. The target antigen is unknown. This sample stems from a study of T cell repertoires in cytomegalovirus infection. Study summary: Recently identified HLA-C-restricted CMV epitopes were among the peptides used. Matching HLA type and CMV infection were both indicated by public TCR beta signatures. Whole-study findings and limits: The response measured ex vivo was dominated by TCR beta clonotypes (HLA-C-restricted and CMV-specific).

In TCRdb, the reads were re-called with MiXCR into one record per CDR3 protein. Of approximately 89,000 distinct CDR3 sequences listed, under 30% are singletons. The material was CD8+ T cells from cultured PBMCs, obtained from culture after CMV antigen stimulation. The sequence came from a human donor in good health (CMV status not recorded). Some clones in this sample may be carry-over from other donors' samples.

The CDR3: CASSLTDSNANTGELFF. The CDR3 nucleotides read TGTGCCAGCAGCCTGACCGACAGCAACGCGAACACCGGGGAGCTGTTTTTT. This chain links TRBV4-2 with TRBJ2-2, with D maybe TRBD1 (5 bases). Trimming removed 4 bases from V and 0 bases from J, with 15 bases in between. This CDR3 is built from 17 residues. Germline CDR1 and CDR2: LGHNA and YNFKEQ.